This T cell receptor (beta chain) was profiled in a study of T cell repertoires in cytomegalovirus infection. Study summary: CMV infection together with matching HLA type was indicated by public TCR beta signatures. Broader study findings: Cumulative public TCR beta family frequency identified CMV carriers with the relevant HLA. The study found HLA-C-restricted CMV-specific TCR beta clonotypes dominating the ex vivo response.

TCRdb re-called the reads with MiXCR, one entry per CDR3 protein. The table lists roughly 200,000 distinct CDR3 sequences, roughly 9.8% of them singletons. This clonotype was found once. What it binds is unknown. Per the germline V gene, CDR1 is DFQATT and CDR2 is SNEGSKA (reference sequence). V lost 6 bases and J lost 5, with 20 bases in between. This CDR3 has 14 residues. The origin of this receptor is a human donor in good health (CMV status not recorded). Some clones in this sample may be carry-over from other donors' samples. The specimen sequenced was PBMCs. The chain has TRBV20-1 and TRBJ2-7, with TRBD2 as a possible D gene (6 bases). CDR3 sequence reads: CSAGGGISGHEQYF. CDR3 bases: TGCAGTGCCGGGGGTGGGATCTCAGGCCACGAGCAGTACTTC.